This T cell receptor beta chain was profiled in a study of identifying expanded T cells in peripheral blood. V shed 4 bases, J shed 1 base, and the junction held 2 bases outside the gene matches. The CDR3 covers 15 residues. Germline CDR1 reads SGHAT; CDR2 reads FQNNGV. The protocol was immunoSEQ multiplex PCR, while the TCRdb copy is restricted to in-frame clones and leaves out a portion. This sample has around 130,000 clones, with 65% to 90% found just once. What was sequenced was blood. The clonotype was recovered from a person between 18 and 75 years old in good health. V is TRBV11-2 and J is TRBJ2-2; 8 bases agree with TRBD1. The CDR3 here is CASSSGTGNTGELFF. The CDR3 nucleotides are TGTGCCAGCAGCTCCGGGACAGGGAACACCGGGGAGCTGTTTTTT. The full variable domain, its missing parts supplied by reference TRBV11-2 and TRBJ2-2, is EAGVAQSPRYKIIEKRQSVAFWCNPISGHATLYWYQQILGQGPKLLIQFQNNGVVDDSQLPKDRFSAERLKGVDSTLKIQPAKLEDSAVYLCASSSGTGNTGELFFGEGSRLTVL.